A selection of T cell receptor beta chains follows, all from one sample in a study of vaccination and CD4 T cells after COVID-19. TCRdb called the PCR reads again in MiXCR, with one record for every CDR3 protein. The profile covers roughly 1,900 distinct CDR3 sequences, with about 16% appearing a single time and approximately 21% taken by the ten largest. Their antigens remain unidentified. The sample was CD4+ T cells from blood, cultured in vitro. These receptors all stem from a human donor in good health. The conserved cysteine and the conserved F or W are not part of the CDR3 here.

v_gene: TRBV4-3
j_gene: TRBJ2-2
CDR3aa: ASSQGVRGNTGELF

v_gene: TRBV4-1
j_gene: TRBJ2-3
CDR3aa: ASTTVGTDTQY

v_gene: TRBV11-2
j_gene: TRBJ2-3
CDR3aa: ASSLGALLGTDTQY

v_gene: TRBV7-8
j_gene: TRBJ1-1
CDR3aa: ASSPGMNTEAF

v_gene: TRBV19
j_gene: TRBJ1-5
CDR3aa: ASSIGPYQPQH

v_gene: TRBV6-5
j_gene: TRBJ1-5
CDR3aa: ASSFQGTRLGFGNQPQH

v_gene: TRBV12-3/TRBV12-4
j_gene: TRBJ1-1
CDR3aa: ASSLRRKGSQKAF

v_gene: TRBV3-1
j_gene: TRBJ2-7
CDR3aa: ASGEWREQY

v_gene: TRBV6-1
j_gene: TRBJ2-5
CDR3aa: ASSPLAGGQETQY

v_gene: TRBV12-3/TRBV12-4
j_gene: TRBJ2-6
CDR3aa: ASTSWGRYSGANVLT

v_gene: TRBV19
j_gene: TRBJ1-5
CDR3aa: ASSIGGGRRSNQPQH

v_gene: TRBV20-1
j_gene: TRBJ2-2
CDR3aa: SARDSTSGNTGELF

v_gene: TRBV21-1
j_gene: TRBJ2-1
CDR3aa: ASRRPDRRGEQF

v_gene: TRBV28
j_gene: TRBJ2-7
CDR3aa: ASSLPGLAREQY

v_gene: TRBV5-4
j_gene: TRBJ2-3
CDR3aa: ASSLEGYTDTQY

v_gene: TRBV9
j_gene: TRBJ2-5
CDR3aa: ASSLGGQVETQY

v_gene: TRBV28
j_gene: TRBJ1-1
CDR3aa: ASSDTGRTNTEAF

v_gene: TRBV6-1
j_gene: TRBJ1-5
CDR3aa: ASRRAGTLHSNQPQH

v_gene: TRBV6-4
j_gene: TRBJ1-1
CDR3aa: ASSVSPGNTEAF

v_gene: TRBV7-2
j_gene: TRBJ2-3
CDR3aa: ASSLRQFADTQY

v_gene: TRBV7-2
j_gene: TRBJ2-1
CDR3aa: ASSLVGARGTEQF

v_gene: TRBV2
j_gene: TRBJ1-2
CDR3aa: ASSETALHLNYGYT

v_gene: TRBV6-5
j_gene: TRBJ2-7
CDR3aa: ASSSIQGPTYEQY

v_gene: TRBV20-1
j_gene: TRBJ2-7
CDR3aa: SASRPETYEQY

v_gene: TRBV15
j_gene: TRBJ1-1
CDR3aa: ATSRASVRTEAF

v_gene: TRBV20-1
j_gene: TRBJ1-2
CDR3aa: SAHRAGGYT

v_gene: TRBV20-1
j_gene: TRBJ1-2
CDR3aa: SGGGGYT

v_gene: TRBV10-2
j_gene: TRBJ2-4
CDR3aa: ASSEAGLAGGGAKNIQY

v_gene: TRBV30
j_gene: TRBJ2-2
CDR3aa: AASKTNTGELF

v_gene: TRBV7-9
j_gene: TRBJ1-1
CDR3aa: ASSLGSGSNTEAF

v_gene: TRBV2
j_gene: TRBJ2-5
CDR3aa: ASTQDYLQETQY

v_gene: TRBV28
j_gene: TRBJ1-6
CDR3aa: ASSLDPGWNNSPLH

v_gene: TRBV6-5
j_gene: TRBJ2-7
CDR3aa: ASSYVRGTPGLGSYEQY

v_gene: TRBV6-2/TRBV6-3
j_gene: TRBJ2-1
CDR3aa: ASSDDRGRGKQF

v_gene: TRBV12-3/TRBV12-4
j_gene: TRBJ1-1
CDR3aa: ASRRTGGSNTEAF

v_gene: TRBV27
j_gene: TRBJ2-7
CDR3aa: ASAPWQTAYEQY

v_gene: TRBV28
j_gene: TRBJ2-1
CDR3aa: ATGGITYNERF

v_gene: TRBV12-5
j_gene: TRBJ2-2
CDR3aa: ASGLLDTGELF

v_gene: TRBV7-9
j_gene: TRBJ1-2
CDR3aa: ASSSHKTAYGYT

v_gene: TRBV20-1
j_gene: TRBJ2-4
CDR3aa: SARPSLNIQY

v_gene: TRBV27
j_gene: TRBJ1-5
CDR3aa: ASSPRTGTVSNQPQH

v_gene: TRBV19
j_gene: TRBJ1-5
CDR3aa: ASSTSEGQVNQPQH

v_gene: TRBV2
j_gene: TRBJ2-7
CDR3aa: ASSEFGPSGSLNEQY

v_gene: TRBV10-3
j_gene: TRBJ1-3
CDR3aa: AINPDPSGNTIY

v_gene: TRBV6-1
j_gene: TRBJ1-5
CDR3aa: ASSEYRGGNQPQH

v_gene: TRBV5-4
j_gene: TRBJ2-7
CDR3aa: ASSPGLAGYEQY

v_gene: TRBV27
j_gene: TRBJ1-4
CDR3aa: AGSWRAMQAAEKLF

v_gene: TRBV12-3/TRBV12-4
j_gene: TRBJ2-7
CDR3aa: ASSRGTGDEQY

v_gene: TRBV28
j_gene: TRBJ2-1
CDR3aa: ASSLTATSGRNEQF

v_gene: TRBV5-8
j_gene: TRBJ2-7
CDR3aa: ASSVDRAHEQY

v_gene: TRBV6-2/TRBV6-3
j_gene: TRBJ2-5
CDR3aa: ASSTPTSGKETQY

v_gene: TRBV7-2
j_gene: TRBJ1-2
CDR3aa: ASSLGLGSLGYGYT

v_gene: TRBV11-3
j_gene: TRBJ2-3
CDR3aa: ASSLGLGDTQY

v_gene: TRBV20-1
j_gene: TRBJ1-6
CDR3aa: SARDQTGEYNSPLH

v_gene: TRBV11-2
j_gene: TRBJ2-1
CDR3aa: ASSLASSYNEQF

v_gene: TRBV6-4
j_gene: TRBJ2-5
CDR3aa: ASSETGTNKETQY

v_gene: TRBV29-1
j_gene: TRBJ2-7
CDR3aa: SVVVTGMGEQY

v_gene: TRBV25-1
j_gene: TRBJ2-7
CDR3aa: ASSIGIYEQY